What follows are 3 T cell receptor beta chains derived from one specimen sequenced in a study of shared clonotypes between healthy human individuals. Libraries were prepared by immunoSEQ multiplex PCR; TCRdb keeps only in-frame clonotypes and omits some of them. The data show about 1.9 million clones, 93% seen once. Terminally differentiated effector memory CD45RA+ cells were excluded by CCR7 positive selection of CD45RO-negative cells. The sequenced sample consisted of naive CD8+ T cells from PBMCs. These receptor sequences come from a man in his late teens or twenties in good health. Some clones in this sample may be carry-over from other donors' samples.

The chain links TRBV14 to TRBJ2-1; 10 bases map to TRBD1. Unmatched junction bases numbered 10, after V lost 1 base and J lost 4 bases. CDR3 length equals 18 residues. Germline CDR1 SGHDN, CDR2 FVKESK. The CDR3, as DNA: TGTGCCAGCAGCCAAGGAATGGGGACAGGGGTTGTTTACAATGAGCAGTTCTTC. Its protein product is CASSQGMGTGVVYNEQFF.

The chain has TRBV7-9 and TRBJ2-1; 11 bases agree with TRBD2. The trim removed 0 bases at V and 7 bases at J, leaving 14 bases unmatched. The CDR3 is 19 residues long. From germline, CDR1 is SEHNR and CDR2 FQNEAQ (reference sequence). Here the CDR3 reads CASSLAPGLAGGPGNEQFF. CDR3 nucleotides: TGTGCCAGCAGCTTAGCACCGGGGTTAGCGGGAGGGCCCGGGAATGAGCAGTTCTTC.

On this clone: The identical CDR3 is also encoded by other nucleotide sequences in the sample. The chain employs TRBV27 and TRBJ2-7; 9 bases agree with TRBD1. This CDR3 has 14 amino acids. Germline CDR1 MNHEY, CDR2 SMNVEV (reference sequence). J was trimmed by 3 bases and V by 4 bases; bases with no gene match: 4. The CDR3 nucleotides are TGTGCCAGCAGTTCGGGGACAGGGTACTACGAGCAGTACTTC. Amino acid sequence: CASSSGTGYYEQYF.